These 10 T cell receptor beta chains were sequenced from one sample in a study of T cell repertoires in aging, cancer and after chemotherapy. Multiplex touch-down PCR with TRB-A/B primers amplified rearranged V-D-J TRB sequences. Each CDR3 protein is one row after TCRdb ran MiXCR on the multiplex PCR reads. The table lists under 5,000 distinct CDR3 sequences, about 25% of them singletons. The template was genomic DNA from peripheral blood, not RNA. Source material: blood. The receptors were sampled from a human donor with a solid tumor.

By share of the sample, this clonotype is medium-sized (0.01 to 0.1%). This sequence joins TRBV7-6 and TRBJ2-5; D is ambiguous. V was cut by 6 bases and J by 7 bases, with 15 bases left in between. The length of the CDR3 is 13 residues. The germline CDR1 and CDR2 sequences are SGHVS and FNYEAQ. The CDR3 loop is CASRPSSPGTQYF. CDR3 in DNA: TGTGCCAGCAGACCAAGCTCTCCCGGGACCCAGTACTTC.

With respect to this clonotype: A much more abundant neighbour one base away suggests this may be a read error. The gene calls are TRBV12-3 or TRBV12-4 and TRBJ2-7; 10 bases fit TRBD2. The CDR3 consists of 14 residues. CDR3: CASSLAGVRNEQYF. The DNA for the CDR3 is TGTGCCAGCAGTCTAGCGGGAGTTCGGAATGAGCAGTACTTC.

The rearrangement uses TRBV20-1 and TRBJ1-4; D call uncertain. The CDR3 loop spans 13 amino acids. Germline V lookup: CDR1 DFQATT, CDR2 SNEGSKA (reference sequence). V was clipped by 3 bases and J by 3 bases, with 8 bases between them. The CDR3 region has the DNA TGCAGTGCTAGTCCCGCGGCTAATGAAAAACTGTTTTTT. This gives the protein CSASPAANEKLFF.

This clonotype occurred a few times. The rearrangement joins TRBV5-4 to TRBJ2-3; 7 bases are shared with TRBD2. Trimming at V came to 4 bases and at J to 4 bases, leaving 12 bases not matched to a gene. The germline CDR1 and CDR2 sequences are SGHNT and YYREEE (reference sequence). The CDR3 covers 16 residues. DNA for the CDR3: TGTGCCAGCAGCACCCTGGGGGGGGGTTTAGCAGATACGCAGTATTTT. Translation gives CASSTLGGGLADTQYF. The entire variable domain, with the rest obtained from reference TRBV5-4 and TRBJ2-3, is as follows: ETGVTQSPTHLIKTRGQQVTLRCSSQSGHNTVSWYQQALGQGPQFIFQYYREEENGRGNFPPRFSGLQFPNYSSELNVNALELDDSALYLCASSTLGGGLADTQYFGPGTRLTVL.

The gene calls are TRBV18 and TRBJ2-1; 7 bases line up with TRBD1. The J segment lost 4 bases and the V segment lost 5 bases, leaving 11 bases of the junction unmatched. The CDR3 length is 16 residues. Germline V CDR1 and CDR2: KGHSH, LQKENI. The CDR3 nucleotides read TGTGCCAGCTCATTAACCCGGGACAGACTTTACAATGAGCAGTTCTTC. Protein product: CASSLTRDRLYNEQFF.

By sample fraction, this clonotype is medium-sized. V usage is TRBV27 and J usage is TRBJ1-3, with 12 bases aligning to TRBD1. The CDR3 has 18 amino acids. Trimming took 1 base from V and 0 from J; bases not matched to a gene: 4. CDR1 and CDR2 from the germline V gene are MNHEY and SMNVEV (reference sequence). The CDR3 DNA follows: TGTGCCAGCAGTTTATTAGGGACAGGGGGCTTCTCTGGAAACACCATATATTTT. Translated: CASSLLGTGGFSGNTIYF.

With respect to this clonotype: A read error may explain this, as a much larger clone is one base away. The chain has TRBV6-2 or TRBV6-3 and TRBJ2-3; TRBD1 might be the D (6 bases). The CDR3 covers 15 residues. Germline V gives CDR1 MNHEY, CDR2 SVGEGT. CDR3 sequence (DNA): TGTGTCAGCAGTACCCGATCAAGGGGGACAGATACGCAGTATTTT. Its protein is CVSSTRSRGTDTQYF.

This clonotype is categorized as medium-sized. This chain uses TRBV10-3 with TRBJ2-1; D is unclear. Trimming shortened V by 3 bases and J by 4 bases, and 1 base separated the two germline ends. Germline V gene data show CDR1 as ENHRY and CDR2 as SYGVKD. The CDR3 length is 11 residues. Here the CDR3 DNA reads TGTGCCATCAGTGAATACAATGAGCAGTTCTTC. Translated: CAISEYNEQFF.

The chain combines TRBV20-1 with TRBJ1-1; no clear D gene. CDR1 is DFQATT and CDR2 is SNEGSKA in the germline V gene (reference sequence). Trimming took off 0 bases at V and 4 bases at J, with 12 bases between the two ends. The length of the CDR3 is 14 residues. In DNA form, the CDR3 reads TGCAGTGCTAGAGACCCCAAAATGGGCACTGAAGCTTTCTTT. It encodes CSARDPKMGTEAFF.

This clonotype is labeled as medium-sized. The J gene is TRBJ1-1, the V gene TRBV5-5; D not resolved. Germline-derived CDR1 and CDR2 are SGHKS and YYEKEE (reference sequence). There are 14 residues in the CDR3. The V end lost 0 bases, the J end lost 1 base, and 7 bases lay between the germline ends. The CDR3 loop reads CASSLDFKNTEAFF. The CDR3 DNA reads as TGTGCCAGCAGCTTGGACTTCAAGAACACTGAAGCTTTCTTT.